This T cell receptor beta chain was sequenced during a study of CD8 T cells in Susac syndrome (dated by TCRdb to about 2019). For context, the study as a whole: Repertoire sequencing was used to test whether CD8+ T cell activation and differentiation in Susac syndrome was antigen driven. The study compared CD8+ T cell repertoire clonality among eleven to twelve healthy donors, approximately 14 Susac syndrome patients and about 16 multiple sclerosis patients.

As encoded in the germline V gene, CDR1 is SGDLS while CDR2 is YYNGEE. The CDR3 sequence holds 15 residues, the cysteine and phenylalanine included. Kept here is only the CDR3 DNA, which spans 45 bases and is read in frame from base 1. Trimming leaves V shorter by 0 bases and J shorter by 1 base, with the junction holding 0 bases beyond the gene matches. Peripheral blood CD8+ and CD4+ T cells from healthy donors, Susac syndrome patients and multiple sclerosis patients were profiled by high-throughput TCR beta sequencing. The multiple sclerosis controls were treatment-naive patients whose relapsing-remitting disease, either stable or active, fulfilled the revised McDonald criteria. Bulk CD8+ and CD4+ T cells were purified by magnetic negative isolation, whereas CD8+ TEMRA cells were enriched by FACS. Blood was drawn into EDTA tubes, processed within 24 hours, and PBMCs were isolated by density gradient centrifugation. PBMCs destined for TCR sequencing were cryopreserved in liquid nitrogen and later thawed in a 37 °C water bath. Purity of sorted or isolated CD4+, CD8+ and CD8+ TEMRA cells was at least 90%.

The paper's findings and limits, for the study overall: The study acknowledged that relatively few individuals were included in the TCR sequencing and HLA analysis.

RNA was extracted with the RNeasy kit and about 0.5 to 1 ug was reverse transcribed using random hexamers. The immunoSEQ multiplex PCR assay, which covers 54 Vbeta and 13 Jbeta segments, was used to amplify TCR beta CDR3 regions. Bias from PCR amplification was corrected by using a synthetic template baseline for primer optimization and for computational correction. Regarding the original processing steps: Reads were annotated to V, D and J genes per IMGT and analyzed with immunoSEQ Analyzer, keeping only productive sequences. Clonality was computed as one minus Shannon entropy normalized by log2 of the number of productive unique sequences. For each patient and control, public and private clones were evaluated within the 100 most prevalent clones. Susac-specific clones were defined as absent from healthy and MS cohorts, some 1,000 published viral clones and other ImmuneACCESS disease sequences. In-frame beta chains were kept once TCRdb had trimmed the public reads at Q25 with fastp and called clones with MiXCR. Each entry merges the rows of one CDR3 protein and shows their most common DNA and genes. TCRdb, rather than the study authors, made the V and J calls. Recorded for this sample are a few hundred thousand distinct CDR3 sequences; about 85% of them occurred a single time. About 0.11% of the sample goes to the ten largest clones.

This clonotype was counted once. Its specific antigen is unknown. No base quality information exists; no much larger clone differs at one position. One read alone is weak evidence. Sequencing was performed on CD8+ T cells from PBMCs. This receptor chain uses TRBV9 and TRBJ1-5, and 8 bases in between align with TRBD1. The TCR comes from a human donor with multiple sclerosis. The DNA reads TGTGCCAGCAGCGTAGGGACAGGGAGCAATCAGCCCCAGCATTTT. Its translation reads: CASSVGTGSNQPQHF. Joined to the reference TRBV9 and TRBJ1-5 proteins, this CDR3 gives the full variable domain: DSGVTQTPKHLITATGQRVTLRCSPRSGDLSVYWYQQSLDQGLQFLIQYYNGEERAKGNILERFSAQQFPDLHSELNLSSLELGDSALYFCASSVGTGSNQPQHFGDGTRLSIL.